This T cell receptor beta chain was profiled in a study of T-cell memory formation after mild COVID-19. TCRdb called the 5' RACE reads again in MiXCR, with one record for every CDR3 protein. Among 470,000 or so distinct CDR3 sequences listed, 15% to 20% were seen once. Looked up from germline, CDR1 is LNHNV and CDR2 is YYDKDF (reference sequence). With 0 bases removed from V and 2 bases from J, the gap between germline ends came to 8 bases. The CDR3 runs 14 residues. The sequenced sample consisted of PBMCs or a T cell subset sorted from them (not recorded which). This chain links TRBV15 with TRBJ2-7, with D possibly TRBD1 on 5 matching bases. This TCR derives from an adult woman who had mild COVID-19 (a few samples of this study predate the infection). Cell type and time point are not known. CDR3 residues: CATSRDAGPYEQYF. In nucleotides, the CDR3 is TGTGCCACCAGCAGAGATGCAGGGCCCTACGAGCAGTACTTC.